The text below deals with one T cell receptor (beta chain). The sample belongs to a study of blood T cell repertoires in COVID-19. The wider study: Samples came from the United States, Italy and Spain, spanning acute and convalescent COVID-19. PBMCs, B-cell-depleted T cells, or T cells were the source of the cDNA or gDNA that made up the material.

The V gene lost 9 bases and the J gene lost 1 base, with 19 bases spanning the gap. CDR3 length: 16 residues. The germline V gene encodes CDR1 SGHTS and CDR2 YDEGEE. How the authors handled the data: Amplification from reference gene primers served as the basis for estimated nucleated cell counts. Profiled with immunoSEQ multiplex PCR; TCRdb holds only in-frame clones, not every one. V and J calls and clone size are given by that table; D and trimming were obtained from the DNA. The table lists hundreds of thousands of clones, about four fifths of them singletons. This sequence joins TRBV5-8 and TRBJ2-2; TRBD1 might be the D (6 bases). The sequenced sample consisted of peripheral blood. The sequence was collected from a woman older than 75 with acute or convalescent COVID-19. CDR3 sequence: CAIYLSGQRNTGELFF. The CDR3 DNA follows: TGTGCCATTTATTTGTCCGGACAGAGGAACACCGGGGAGCTGTTTTTT.